This T cell receptor (beta chain) was obtained from a study of blood T cell repertoires in COVID-19. Whole-study context: T cells, B-cell-depleted T cells, or PBMCs provided the cDNA or gDNA that served as material.

Per the original data handling: How many nucleated cells were present was estimated from reference gene primer amplification. Generated by immunoSEQ multiplex PCR, the TCRdb table keeps only in-frame clones and is missing some. V, J and clone size reflect that table, while D and trimming were determined from the DNA. The sample carries some 150,000 clones, 81% recorded once. V lost 5 bases and J 3 bases, leaving 14 bases between the germline ends. Germline CDR1 and CDR2: MNHEY and SMNVEV (reference sequence). The CDR3 loop spans 15 amino acids. Source material: peripheral blood. The chain employs TRBV27 and TRBJ2-1; D unresolved. This receptor was obtained from a woman aged 55-69 years with active or convalescent COVID-19. The DNA of the CDR3 is TGTGCCAGCAGTCTGCAGGTAGGAAACTACAATGAGCAGTTCTTC. Its protein is CASSLQVGNYNEQFF.